This T cell receptor beta chain was recovered during a study of blood T cell repertoires in COVID-19. Turning to the study itself: The samples span acute and convalescent COVID-19 from the United States, Italy and Spain. Nucleic acid was either cDNA or gDNA, and it came from T cells, B-cell-depleted T cells, or PBMCs.

Per the original methods: Reference gene primer amplification yielded estimated nucleated cell counts. TCRdb's table, derived via immunoSEQ multiplex PCR, lists solely in-frame clones and lacks some. V and J calls and clone size are as listed in that table; D and trimming were resolved from the DNA. Here the sample spans some 190,000 clones, 85% being singletons. The germline V and J ends were trimmed by 6 bases and 5 bases, with 10 bases remaining between them. Germline V lookup: CDR1 SGHTA, CDR2 FQGNSA. CDR3 length: 12 amino acids. The chain has TRBV7-2 and TRBJ2-5, with D tentatively TRBD2 (5 bases). What was sequenced was peripheral blood. This clonotype originated in a person aged 65-85 years with COVID-19, enrolled during active disease. Written as DNA, the CDR3 is TGTGCCAGCAGAGGGTCGGGGGAGACCCAGTACTTC. Protein product: CASRGSGETQYF.